This T cell receptor beta chain was sequenced in a study of cytomegalovirus exposure and HLA in healthy donors. Study-level background: From HLA-typed donors, an early data release held approximately 85 million unique TCRs. Findings of the study overall: Later analysis placed DRB1 highest and HLA-C lowest in TCR association rates, which differed by HLA locus.

Germline assignment: CDR1 MGHDK and CDR2 SYGVNS. This CDR3 contains 15 residues. V was shortened by 6 bases and J by 2 bases, with 11 bases between the two germline ends. This clone came up a few times. Antigen specificity is unknown. With 60 Vbeta and 13 Jbeta primers, the PCR was carried out. Method: immunoSEQ multiplex PCR; TCRdb's copy keeps in-frame clones and lacks some. The sample has 180,000 or so clones; approximately 79% are singletons. The chain couples TRBV25-1 to TRBJ2-6; D is possibly TRBD1 (5 bases). The clonotype was recovered from a man aged 50 to 60 in good health and CMV-seropositive. The sample was PBMCs. CDR3 in DNA: TGTGCCAGCAGGGGCAGGGTGGCTGGGGCCAACGTCCTGACTTTC. Amino acids: CASRGRVAGANVLTF.